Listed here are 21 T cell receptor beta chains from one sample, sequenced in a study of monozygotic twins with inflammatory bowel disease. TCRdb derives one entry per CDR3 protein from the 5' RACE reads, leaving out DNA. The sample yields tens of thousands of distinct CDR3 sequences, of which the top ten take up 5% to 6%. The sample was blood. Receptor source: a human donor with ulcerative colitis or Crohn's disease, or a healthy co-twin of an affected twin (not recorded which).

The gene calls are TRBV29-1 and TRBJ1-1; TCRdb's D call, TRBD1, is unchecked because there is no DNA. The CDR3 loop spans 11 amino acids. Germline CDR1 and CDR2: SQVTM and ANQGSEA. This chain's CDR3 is CSADGGNEAFF.

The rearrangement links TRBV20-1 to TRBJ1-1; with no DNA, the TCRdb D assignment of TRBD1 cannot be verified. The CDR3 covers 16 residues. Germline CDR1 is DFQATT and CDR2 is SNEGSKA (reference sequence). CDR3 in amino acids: CSATWAGGKLRTEAFF.

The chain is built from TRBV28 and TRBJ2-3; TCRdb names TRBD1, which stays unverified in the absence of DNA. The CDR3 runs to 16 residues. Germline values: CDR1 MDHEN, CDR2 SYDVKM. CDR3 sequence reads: CASSSPGGVGADTQYF. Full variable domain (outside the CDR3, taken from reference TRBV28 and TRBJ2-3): DVKVTQSSRYLVKRTGEKVFLECVQDMDHENMFWYRQDPGLGLRLIYFSYDVKMKEKGDIPEGYSVSREKKERFSLILESASTNQTSMYLCASSSPGGVGADTQYFGPGTRLTVL.

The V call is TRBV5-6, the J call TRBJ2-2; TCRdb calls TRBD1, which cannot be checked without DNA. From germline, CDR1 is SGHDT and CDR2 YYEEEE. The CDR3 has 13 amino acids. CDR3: CASSLLTGGRLFF.

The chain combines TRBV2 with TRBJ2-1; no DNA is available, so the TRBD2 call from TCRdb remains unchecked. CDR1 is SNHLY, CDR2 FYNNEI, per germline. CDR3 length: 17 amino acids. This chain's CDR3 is CASSEGGQTSGGAEQFF.

CDR3 sequence: CASSSISANTGELFF. The V gene is TRBV11-3, the J gene TRBJ2-2. The CDR3 sequence is 15 residues long. CDR1 SGHNT and CDR2 YENEEA come from the germline V gene.

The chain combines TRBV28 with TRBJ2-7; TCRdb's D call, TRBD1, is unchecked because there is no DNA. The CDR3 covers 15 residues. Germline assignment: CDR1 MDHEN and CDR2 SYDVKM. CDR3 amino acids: CASSPRGRSSYEQYF. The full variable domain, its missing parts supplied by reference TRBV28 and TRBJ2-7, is DVKVTQSSRYLVKRTGEKVFLECVQDMDHENMFWYRQDPGLGLRLIYFSYDVKMKEKGDIPEGYSVSREKKERFSLILESASTNQTSMYLCASSPRGRSSYEQYFGPGTRLTVT.

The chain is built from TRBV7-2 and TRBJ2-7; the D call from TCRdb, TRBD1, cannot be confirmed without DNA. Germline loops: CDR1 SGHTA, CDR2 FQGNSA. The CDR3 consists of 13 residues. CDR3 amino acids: CASSAGAYYEQYF.

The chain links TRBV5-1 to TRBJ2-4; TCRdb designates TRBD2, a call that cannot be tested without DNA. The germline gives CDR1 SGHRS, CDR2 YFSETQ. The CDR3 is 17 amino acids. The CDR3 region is CASSIPPGGRAPENQYF. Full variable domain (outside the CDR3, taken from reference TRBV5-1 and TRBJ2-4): KAGVTQTPRYLIKTRGQQVTLSCSPISGHRSVSWYQQTPGQGLQFLFEYFSETQRNKGNFPGRFSGRQFSNSRSEMNVSTLELGDSALYLCASSIPPGGRAPENQYFGAGTRLSVL.

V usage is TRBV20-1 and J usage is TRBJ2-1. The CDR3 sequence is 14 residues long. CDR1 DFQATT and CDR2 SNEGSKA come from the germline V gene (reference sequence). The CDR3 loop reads CSVSTRSSYNEQFF.

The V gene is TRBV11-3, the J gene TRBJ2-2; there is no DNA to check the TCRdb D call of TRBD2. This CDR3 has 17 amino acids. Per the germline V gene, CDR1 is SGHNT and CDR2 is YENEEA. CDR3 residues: CASSPRTSGSTAGELFF.

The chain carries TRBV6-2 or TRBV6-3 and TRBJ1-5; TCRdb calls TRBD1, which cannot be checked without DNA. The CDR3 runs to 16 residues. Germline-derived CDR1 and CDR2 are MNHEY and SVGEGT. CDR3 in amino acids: CASRSPRGYSNQPQHF.

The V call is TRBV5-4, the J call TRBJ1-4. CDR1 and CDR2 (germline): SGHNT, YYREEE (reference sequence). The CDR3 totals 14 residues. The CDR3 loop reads CASSLTAGDEKLFF.

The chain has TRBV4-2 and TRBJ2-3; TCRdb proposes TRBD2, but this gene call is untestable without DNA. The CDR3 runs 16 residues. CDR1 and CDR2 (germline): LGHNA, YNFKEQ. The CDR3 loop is CASSQDAQGLGDTQYF.

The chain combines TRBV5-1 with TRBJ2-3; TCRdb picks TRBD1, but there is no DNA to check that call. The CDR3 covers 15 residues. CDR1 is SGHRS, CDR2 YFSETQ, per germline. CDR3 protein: CASNEAGAGTDTQYF.

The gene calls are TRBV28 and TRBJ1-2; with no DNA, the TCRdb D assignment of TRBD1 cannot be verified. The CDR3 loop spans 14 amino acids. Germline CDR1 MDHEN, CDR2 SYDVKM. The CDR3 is CASSSPDLTYGYTF.

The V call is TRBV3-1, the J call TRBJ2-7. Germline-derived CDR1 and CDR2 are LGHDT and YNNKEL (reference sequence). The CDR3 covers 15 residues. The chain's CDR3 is CASSLGQLSSYEQYF.

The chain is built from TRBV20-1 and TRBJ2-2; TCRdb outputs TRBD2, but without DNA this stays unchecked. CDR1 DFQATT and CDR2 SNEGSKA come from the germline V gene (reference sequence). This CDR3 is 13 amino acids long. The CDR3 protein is CSARFLLAGELFF.

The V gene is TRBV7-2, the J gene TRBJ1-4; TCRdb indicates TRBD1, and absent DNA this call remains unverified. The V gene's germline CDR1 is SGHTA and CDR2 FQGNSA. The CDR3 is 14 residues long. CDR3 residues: CASSRDRGYEKLFF.

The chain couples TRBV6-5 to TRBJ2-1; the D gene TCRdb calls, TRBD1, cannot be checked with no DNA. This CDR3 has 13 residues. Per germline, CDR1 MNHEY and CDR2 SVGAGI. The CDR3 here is CASSNYGPPVEFF.

Here the CDR3 reads CASSPQTGGVRGEQFF. The rearrangement joins TRBV5-1 to TRBJ2-1; TCRdb lists TRBD1, though no DNA is available to test this call. The germline gives CDR1 SGHRS, CDR2 YFSETQ. The CDR3 covers 16 residues.